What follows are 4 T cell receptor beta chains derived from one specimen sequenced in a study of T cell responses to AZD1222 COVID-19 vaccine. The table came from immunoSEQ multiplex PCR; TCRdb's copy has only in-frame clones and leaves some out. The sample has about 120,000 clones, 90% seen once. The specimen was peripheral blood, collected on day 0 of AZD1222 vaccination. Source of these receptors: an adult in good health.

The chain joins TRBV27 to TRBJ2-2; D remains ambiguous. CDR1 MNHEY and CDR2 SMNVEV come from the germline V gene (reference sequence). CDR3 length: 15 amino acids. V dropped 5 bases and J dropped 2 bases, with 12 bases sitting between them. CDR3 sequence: CASSPPGFNTGELFF. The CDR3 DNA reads TGTGCCAGCAGTCCGCCCGGGTTTAACACCGGGGAGCTGTTTTTT.

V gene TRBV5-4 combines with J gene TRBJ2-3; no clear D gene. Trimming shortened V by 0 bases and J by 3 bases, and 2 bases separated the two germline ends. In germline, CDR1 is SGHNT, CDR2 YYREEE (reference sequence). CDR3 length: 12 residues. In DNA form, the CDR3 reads TGTGCCAGCAGCTTGGCGACAGATACGCAGTATTTT. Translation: CASSLATDTQYF.

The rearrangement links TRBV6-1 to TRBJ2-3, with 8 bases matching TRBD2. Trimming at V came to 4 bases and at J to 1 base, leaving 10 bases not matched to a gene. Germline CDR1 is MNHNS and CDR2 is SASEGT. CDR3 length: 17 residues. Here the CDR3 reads CASSARPWREGTDTQYF. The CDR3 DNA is TGTGCCAGCAGTGCCCGCCCATGGCGGGAGGGCACAGATACGCAGTATTTT.

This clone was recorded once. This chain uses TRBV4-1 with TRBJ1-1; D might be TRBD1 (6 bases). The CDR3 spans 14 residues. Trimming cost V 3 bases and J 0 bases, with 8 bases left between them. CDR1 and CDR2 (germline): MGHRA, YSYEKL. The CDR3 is CASSHRQVNTEAFF. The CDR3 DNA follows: TGCGCCAGCAGCCATCGACAGGTGAACACTGAAGCTTTCTTT.